This record covers a single TCR beta chain. Its antigen is as yet unknown. The data originate from a study of cytomegalovirus exposure and HLA in healthy donors. Study-wide results and limits: Researchers left out some V segments, among them TRBV6-2 and TRBV6-3, as indistinguishable. Most sequenced TCRs were rare (though some public TCRs occurred in many donors). Specificity for CMV antigens was confirmed in vitro for a few of the CMV-associated chains.

This CDR3 spans 15 amino acids. Germline values: CDR1 MDHEN, CDR2 SYDVKM. Unmatched junction bases numbered 6, after V lost 1 base and J lost 6 bases. PCR involved 60 Vbeta and 13 Jbeta primers. Assay: immunoSEQ multiplex PCR; the TCRdb copy retains only in-frame clones and omits some. The sample lists more than 85,000 clones, about three quarters occurring once. Input material: PBMCs. This TCR was sampled from a male donor in good health and CMV-seronegative. This rearrangement joins TRBV28 to TRBJ2-3; the match to TRBD1 covers 8 bases. The chain's CDR3 is CASSLSRTGLDTQYF. The CDR3 bases are TGTGCCAGCAGTTTATCCCGGACAGGGCTGGATACGCAGTATTTT.